This is a list of T cell receptor beta chains from one sample in a study of Graves' ophthalmopathy and Graves' hyperthyroidism. TCRdb processed the multiplex PCR reads anew with MiXCR; each CDR3 protein has one entry. Of hundreds of thousands of distinct CDR3 sequences in the sample, approximately 15% were seen once. The sample taken for sequencing was peripheral blood. These receptors all come from a woman between 18 and 29 years old with stable Graves' hyperthyroidism. The CDR3 runs from the conserved cysteine through the conserved F or W. Fields, in order: V gene, J gene, CDR3 protein.

>TRBV2|TRBJ2-7
CASSEPTSGGAYEQYF
>TRBV5-1|TRBJ1-2
CSSSLRDGYGYTF
>TRBV20-1|TRBJ2-7
CSAREQGQSYEQYF
>TRBV6-5|TRBJ1-2
CASSPRDSLYGYTF
>TRBV29-1|TRBJ1-1
CSVAMYTEAFF
>TRBV6-1|TRBJ2-5
CASSDRQVLKETQYF
>TRBV29-1|TRBJ1-1
CSVEVRGPNTEAFF
>TRBV7-9|TRBJ2-5
CASEKEETQYF
>TRBV11-2|TRBJ1-1
CASSSPDRVGTEAFF
>TRBV6-1|TRBJ1-6
CASSEQQGFNSPLHF
>TRBV6-1|TRBJ2-7
CASSADRAISYEQYF
>TRBV5-1|TRBJ1-5
CASSRDRGDQPQHF
>TRBV6-1|TRBJ2-7
CASRGGGYEQYF
>TRBV6-2/TRBV6-3|TRBJ2-7
CASSLDPTGTYEQYF
>TRBV4-1|TRBJ1-2
CASSQIGTGSYTF
>TRBV7-8|TRBJ2-7
CASSSSREQYF
>TRBV24-1|TRBJ2-2
CATDSGDTGELFF
>TRBV2|TRBJ2-7
CASNGQGEQYF
>TRBV9|TRBJ2-5
CASSVAASWLETQYF
>TRBV12-5|TRBJ1-1
CASGWQFALRDRGRFVTEAFF
>TRBV6-5|TRBJ1-2
CASSYSAGDGYTF
>TRBV6-5|TRBJ1-1
CASSYEGRNTEAFF
>TRBV20-1|TRBJ2-4
CSARDERDRDRNIQYF
>TRBV6-5|TRBJ1-2
CASRAPGQGGYTF
>TRBV19|TRBJ1-5
CASTPLDRLTPQHF
>TRBV12-3/TRBV12-4|TRBJ1-2
CASSLLSRHYGYTF
>TRBV28|TRBJ1-6
CASSFGTNSPLHF
>TRBV6-5|TRBJ1-2
CASSFGSYGYTF
>TRBV9|TRBJ2-7
CASSAAGTGLKDEQYF
>TRBV6-2/TRBV6-3|TRBJ2-2
CASSYLGELFF
>TRBV7-2|TRBJ1-5
CASSLSIGTGQPQHF
>TRBV6-5|TRBJ2-5
CASSYNRGQETQYF
>TRBV29-1|TRBJ1-2
CSVATDPNYGYTF
>TRBV19|TRBJ2-5
CASSIGTSGQETQYF
>TRBV29-1|TRBJ1-2
CSAYSWDSYGYTF
>TRBV7-2|TRBJ2-5
CASSSGAAGAGETQYF
>TRBV5-8|TRBJ1-2
CASSPRDRYGYTF
>TRBV15|TRBJ1-6
CATSRVHGSQNSPLHF
>TRBV11-2|TRBJ2-2
CASSLDRFEVNGNTGELFF
>TRBV6-1|TRBJ2-7
CASSQLAGEQYF
>TRBV12-3/TRBV12-4|TRBJ1-5
CASSLGTGRSNQPQHF
>TRBV6-1|TRBJ1-1
CASSGLENTEAFF
>TRBV7-3|TRBJ1-1
CASSPAGGGVTEAFF
>TRBV6-2/TRBV6-3|TRBJ1-5
CASSRLGPNSNQPQHF
>TRBV11-1|TRBJ2-2
CASSPLYGGGRSSGELFF
>TRBV19|TRBJ1-5
CASSIRVNQPQHF
>TRBV12-3/TRBV12-4|TRBJ2-7
CASSLGDRFFF
>TRBV6-5|TRBJ1-1
CASSYGGEDTEAFF
>TRBV12-3/TRBV12-4|TRBJ1-2
CASSLMGQYGYTF
>TRBV4-1|TRBJ1-2
CASSLGIAQYYGYTF
>TRBV29-1|TRBJ1-1
CSVMVLNTEAFF